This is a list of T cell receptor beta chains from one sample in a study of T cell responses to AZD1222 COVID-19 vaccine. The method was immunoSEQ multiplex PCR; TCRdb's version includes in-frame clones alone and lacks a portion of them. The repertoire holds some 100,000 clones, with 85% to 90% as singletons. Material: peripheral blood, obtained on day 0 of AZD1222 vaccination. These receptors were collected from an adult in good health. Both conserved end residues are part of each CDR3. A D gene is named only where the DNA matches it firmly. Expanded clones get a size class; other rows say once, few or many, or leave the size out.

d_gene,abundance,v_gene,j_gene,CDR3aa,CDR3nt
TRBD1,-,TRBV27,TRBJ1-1,CASSPRPGTGVTEAFF,TGTGCCAGCAGTCCACGTCCCGGGACAGGGGTCACTGAAGCTTTCTTT
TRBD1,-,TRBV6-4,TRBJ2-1,CASRLRTGVGNEQFF,TGTGCCAGCAGGCTCAGGACAGGGGTTGGCAATGAGCAGTTCTTC
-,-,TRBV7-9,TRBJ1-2,CASSLGRDGYTF,TGTGCCAGCAGCTTAGGTCGAGATGGCTACACCTTC
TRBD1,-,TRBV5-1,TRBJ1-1,CASSLQDRGNTEAFF,TGCGCCAGCAGCCTACAGGACAGGGGGAACACTGAAGCTTTCTTT
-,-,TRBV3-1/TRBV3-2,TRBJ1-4,CASSHGAGALEKLFF,TGTGCCAGCAGCCATGGGGCGGGGGCGCTCGAAAAACTGTTTTTT
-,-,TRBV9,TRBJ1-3,CASSQMGGSGNTIYF,TGTGCCAGCAGCCAGATGGGGGGCTCTGGAAACACCATATATTTT
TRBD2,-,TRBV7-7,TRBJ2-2,CASSDGLAGGAGELFF,TGTGCTAGCAGCGACGGACTAGCGGGGGGAGCCGGGGAGCTGTTTTTT
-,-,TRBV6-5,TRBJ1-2,CASSPSRAYGYTF,TGTGCCAGCAGTCCGAGCAGGGCCTATGGCTACACCTTC
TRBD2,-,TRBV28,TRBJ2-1,CASSFGPSGSYEQFF,TGTGCCAGCAGTTTTGGGCCTAGCGGGAGTTATGAGCAGTTCTTC
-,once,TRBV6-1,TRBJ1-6,CASSEQQGGSYNSPLHF,TGTGCCAGCAGTGAACAGCAGGGTGGGTCCTATAATTCACCCCTCCACTTT
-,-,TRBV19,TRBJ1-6,CATHGGGSNNSPLHF,TGTGCCACCCACGGGGGGGGTTCGAATAATTCACCCCTCCACTTT
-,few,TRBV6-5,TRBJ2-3,CASSYLRAGNTDTQYF,TGTGCCAGCAGTTATCTCAGAGCGGGCAACACAGATACGCAGTATTTT